The sample holds a few counts of the clone carrying this TCR beta chain. Its antigen remains unidentified. This sample was included in a study of CD8 T cells in ankylosing spondylitis. Overall study results and limits: With a CD8+ phenotype, disease-linked clones were relatively rare in peripheral blood. There was a TCR beta motif, made of several highly homologous variants, that appeared characteristic of ankylosing spondylitis blood. As reported, disease-linked clones showed significant enrichment in matched ankylosing spondylitis synovial fluid. Existing reports had already noted some motif variants in reactive arthritis synovial fluid and blood.

TCRdb ran MiXCR on the 5' RACE reads and lists one entry per CDR3 protein. This sample has 200,000 to 250,000 distinct CDR3 sequences; around 7.9% occur once, and the top ten carry 14%. What was sequenced was blood, either unsorted or a sorted T cell fraction (not recorded which). The receptor was derived from a male donor with ankylosing spondylitis.

CDR3 in amino acids: CASSLRQRMNTEAFF. CDR3 DNA: TGTGCCAGCAGCTTGAGGCAGAGGATGAACACTGAAGCTTTCTTT. The gene calls are TRBV13 and TRBJ1-1; D ambiguous. Trimming pared 3 bases from V and 0 bases from J, leaving 11 bases between. The CDR3 extends over 15 amino acids. CDR1 is PRHDT and CDR2 is FYEKMQ in the germline V gene (reference sequence). Full variable domain (remainder filled in from reference TRBV13 and TRBJ1-1): AAGVIQSPRHLIKEKRETATLKCYPIPRHDTVYWYQQGPGQDPQFLISFYEKMQSDKGSIPDRFSAQQFSDYHSELNMSSLELGDSALYFCASSLRQRMNTEAFFGQGTRLTVV.